A single sample gave rise to the 8 T cell receptor beta chains below, sequenced in a study of regulatory T cells in long-lasting Graves disease. Both iRepertoire HTBI primers and Arm-PCR of CDR3 regions were used to build the TCR beta libraries. Using its own MiXCR run on the multiplex PCR reads, TCRdb lists one record per CDR3 protein. Counted here are 550,000 to 600,000 distinct CDR3 sequences, roughly 16% occurring once; the ten biggest clones make up 12%. Time point in this sample: newly diagnosed GD, antithyroid drugs for less than 3 months. TCR sequences were obtained from RNA taken from PBMCs. This sample was also put to use in a study of T cells in Graves' hyperthyroidism and ophthalmopathy.

This material consisted of peripheral blood mononuclear cells (PBMCs), taken at new diagnosis, from a patient treated with antithyroid drugs. Receptors originate from a man aged 18 to 30 with Graves disease.

Ten or more counts support this clonotype. The chain combines TRBV20-1 with TRBJ2-5, with 8 bases aligning to TRBD1. With V trimmed by 6 bases and J by 3 bases, 9 bases remained unmatched. Germline-derived CDR1 and CDR2 are DFQATT and SNEGSKA (reference sequence). The CDR3 contains 14 residues. The CDR3 DNA sequence: TGCAGTGCGGACCGCAGGGGGCGCGAAGAGACCCAGTACTTC. It codes for CSADRRGREETQYF.

This clonotype was recorded a few times. The chain uses TRBV9 and TRBJ2-5; 8 bases map to TRBD2. Trimming at V came to 0 bases and at J to 1 base, leaving 8 bases not matched to a gene. CDR3 size: 17 residues. Germline V lookup: CDR1 SGDLS, CDR2 YYNGEE. CDR3 sequence reads: CASSVGDGRASQETQYF. DNA of the CDR3: TGTGCCAGCAGCGTAGGCGACGGGAGGGCCTCCCAAGAGACCCAGTACTTC.

This clonotype was seen only a few times. The chain uses TRBV20-1 and TRBJ2-2, with 8 bases matching TRBD2. There are 15 residues in the CDR3. Looked up from germline, CDR1 is DFQATT and CDR2 is SNEGSKA (reference sequence). Trimming took 6 bases from V and 4 from J; bases not matched to a gene: 10. The DNA of the CDR3 is TGCAGTGCCCCCCCTGCGGGAGGACTCACCGGGGAGCTGTTTTTT. Protein product: CSAPPAGGLTGELFF.

Ten or more counts support this clonotype. The chain has TRBV11-2 and TRBJ2-5, with 9 bases that match TRBD2. Germline CDR1 is SGHAT and CDR2 is FQNNGV. J was trimmed by 1 base and V by 4 bases; bases with no gene match: 7. The CDR3 loop spans 16 amino acids. CDR3 in DNA: TGTGCCAGCAGCTCCACCCTAGCGGGACTCCAAGAGACCCAGTACTTC. Amino acid sequence: CASSSTLAGLQETQYF.

The rearrangement uses TRBV10-3 and TRBJ2-1; D may match TRBD1 or TRBD2 (6 bases each). Trimming shortened V by 6 bases and J by 8 bases, and 17 bases separated the two germline ends. The germline gives CDR1 ENHRY, CDR2 SYGVKD. The CDR3 has 14 amino acids. The CDR3 DNA reads as TGTGCCATCAGGGGTTCGGGGGCTAACGATGAGCAGTTCTTC. It codes for CAIRGSGANDEQFF.

Points on this clonotype: Its ends do not fully match the called genes, so a read error is possible. V is TRBV12-3 or TRBV12-4 and J is TRBJ2-7; D is undetermined. The CDR3 has 13 amino acids. The CDR3 DNA sequence: TGTGCCAGCAGGGCGTTGGGCGCCCAGGACGCGTGCTTC. It specifies CASRALGAQDACF.

To note about this clonotype: A far larger clone is one nucleotide away, so this likely arose from a read error. The chain is built from TRBV12-3 or TRBV12-4 and TRBJ2-1; D is perhaps TRBD2 (5 bases). V lost 5 bases, J lost 5 bases, and 13 bases lay in between. CDR3 length: 14 residues. CDR3 sequence (DNA): TGTGCCAGCAGTAGGCGGGCGGGTAACAATGAGCAGTTCTTC. Translated, it gives CASSRRAGNNEQFF.

The chain combines TRBV7-2 with TRBJ2-1; possibly TRBD1 for D (5 bases). With 0 bases removed from V and 9 bases from J, the gap between germline ends came to 15 bases. CDR3 length: 15 residues. In germline, CDR1 is SGHTA, CDR2 FQGNSA. Here the CDR3 DNA reads TGTGCCAGCAGCTTAGCGTCCGTTTTGGGGCGTGAGCAGTTCTTC. Translated: CASSLASVLGREQFF.